These 21 T cell receptor beta chains were sequenced from one sample in a study of cytomegalovirus exposure and HLA in healthy donors. Vbeta (60) and Jbeta (13) primers were used in the PCR. The assay was immunoSEQ multiplex PCR, and TCRdb's table has in-frame clones only and misses some. The sample has about 98,000 clones; under 85% are singletons. Sequenced: PBMCs. The receptors here all came from a female donor in good health and CMV-seropositive.

This clone was observed a single time. This rearrangement joins TRBV28 to TRBJ1-5; D not certain. In germline, CDR1 is MDHEN, CDR2 SYDVKM. Between the trimmed V and J ends, which lost 6 bases and 4 bases, there was a span of 7 bases. CDR3 length: 12 residues. The CDR3 is CASSEANQPQHF. The DNA for the CDR3 is TGTGCCAGCAGCGAGGCAAATCAGCCCCAGCATTTT. Complete variable domain (other parts from reference TRBV28 and TRBJ1-5): DVKVTQSSRYLVKRTGEKVFLECVQDMDHENMFWYRQDPGLGLRLIYFSYDVKMKEKGDIPEGYSVSREKKERFSLILESASTNQTSMYLCASSEANQPQHFGDGTRLSIL.

The chain carries TRBV5-6 and TRBJ1-2; D is ambiguous. Trimming removed 3 bases from V and 2 bases from J, with 5 bases in between. Germline CDR1 reads SGHDT; CDR2 reads YYEEEE. The CDR3 spans 12 residues. CDR3 sequence (DNA): TGTGCCAGCAGCTCGCGGAACTATGGCTACACCTTC. Protein: CASSSRNYGYTF.

This clone appeared once. The rearrangement uses TRBV27 and TRBJ1-2, with TRBD1 matching 9 bases. CDR3 size: 15 residues. J was trimmed by 2 bases and V by 1 base; bases with no gene match: 2. The V gene's germline CDR1 is MNHEY and CDR2 SMNVEV (reference sequence). The CDR3 nucleotides read TGTGCCAGCAGTTTATGGGGGACAGGGAACTATGGCTACACCTTC. Amino acid sequence: CASSLWGTGNYGYTF.

J is TRBJ2-7 and V is TRBV18; possible D gene TRBD2, 5 bases. CDR1 is KGHSH, CDR2 LQKENI, per germline. CDR3 length equals 16 residues. V lost 2 bases and J 2 bases, leaving 16 bases between the germline ends. The CDR3: CASSPGLWGAPYEQYF. CDR3 DNA sequence: TGTGCCAGCTCACCAGGTTTATGGGGAGCTCCCTACGAGCAGTACTTC.

This clone was seen a handful of times. The chain has TRBV29-1 and TRBJ2-5; a possible D gene is TRBD1 (5 bases). The germline CDR1 and CDR2 sequences are SQVTM and ANQGSEA. V lost 7 bases to trimming and J lost 5 bases, with 14 bases between them. This CDR3 has 12 amino acids. CDR3 sequence: CSAMDIGETQYF. CDR3 coding DNA: TGCAGCGCGATGGACATCGGGGAGACCCAGTACTTC.

This sequence joins TRBV7-2 and TRBJ2-7, with D possibly TRBD1 on 6 matching bases. Germline values: CDR1 SGHTA, CDR2 FQGNSA. This CDR3 is 15 amino acids long. V was shortened by 0 bases and J by 2 bases, with 11 bases between the two germline ends. The CDR3 coding sequence is TGTGCCAGCAGCTTAGCGGGGACATCGACCTACGAGCAGTACTTC. Protein sequence: CASSLAGTSTYEQYF.

The V gene is TRBV7-9, the J gene TRBJ1-2, with D unresolved. Germline CDR1 and CDR2: SEHNR and FQNEAQ (reference sequence). Trimming took off 1 base at V and 1 base at J, with 7 bases between the two ends. The CDR3 totals 14 residues. The CDR3 protein is CASSLESDNYGYTF. Written as DNA, the CDR3 is TGTGCCAGCAGCTTAGAGTCAGATAACTATGGCTACACCTTC.

This clone was observed once. V and J are TRBV15 and TRBJ1-6; tentatively, D is TRBD1 (5 bases). The CDR3 has 14 residues. Trimming removed 3 bases at V and 7 bases at J, with 10 bases between. The germline gives CDR1 LNHNV, CDR2 YYDKDF (reference sequence). CDR3 coding DNA: TGTGCCACCAGCAGCAGGGACTGGAATTCACCCCTCCACTTT. This codes for CATSSRDWNSPLHF. Filled out from reference TRBV15 and TRBJ1-6, the complete variable domain reads DAMVIQNPRYQVTQFGKPVTLSCSQTLNHNVMYWYQQKSSQAPKLLFHYYDKDFNNEADTPDNFQSRRPNTSFCFLDIRSPGLGDTAMYLCATSSRDWNSPLHFGNGTRLTVT.

This clone turned up a few times. J is TRBJ1-2 and V is TRBV5-4, with unresolved D. The CDR3 covers 15 residues. Trimming took off 0 bases at V and 6 bases at J, with 15 bases between the two ends. The germline V gene has CDR1 SGHNT and CDR2 YYREEE (reference sequence). The CDR3 bases are TGTGCCAGCAGCTTGGCCAAGGGTAGGAGGGATGGCTACACCTTC. Translation: CASSLAKGRRDGYTF. The full variable domain, rest sourced from reference TRBV5-4 and TRBJ1-2, is ETGVTQSPTHLIKTRGQQVTLRCSSQSGHNTVSWYQQALGQGPQFIFQYYREEENGRGNFPPRFSGLQFPNYSSELNVNALELDDSALYLCASSLAKGRRDGYTFGSGTRLTVV.

This sequence joins TRBV18 and TRBJ1-1, with unresolved D. Trimming shortened V by 0 bases and J by 1 base, and 6 bases separated the two germline ends. The CDR3 has 14 amino acids. The germline V gene encodes CDR1 KGHSH and CDR2 LQKENI. CDR3 nucleotides: TGTGCCAGCTCACCACCCGAGAAGAACACTGAAGCTTTCTTT. This sequence encodes CASSPPEKNTEAFF.

The chain joins TRBV5-1 to TRBJ2-7; 7 nucleotides match TRBD1. The CDR3 is 16 residues long. V was clipped by 5 bases and J by 0 bases; unmatched bases: 11. The V gene's germline CDR1 is SGHRS and CDR2 YFSETQ. The CDR3 sequence is CASRPNPGQNSYEQYF. The CDR3 region has the DNA TGCGCCAGCAGACCGAATCCGGGACAGAACTCCTACGAGCAGTACTTC.

This chain uses TRBV5-4 with TRBJ1-1, with 9 bases that match TRBD1. Per the germline V gene, CDR1 is SGHNT and CDR2 is YYREEE (reference sequence). The CDR3 spans 14 residues. V dropped 1 base and J dropped 8; count of bases not matched to a gene: 6. This chain's CDR3 is CASSLTGGALEAFF. The DNA for the CDR3 is TGTGCCAGCAGCTTGACAGGGGGCGCTTTAGAAGCTTTCTTT.

A single count supports this clone. The CDR3 reads CASSLLAGGNRETQYF. DNA of the CDR3: TGTGCCAGCAGTTTACTAGCGGGAGGGAATAGGGAGACCCAGTACTTC. This chain uses TRBV27 with TRBJ2-5, with TRBD2 matching 12 bases. The length of the CDR3 is 16 residues. Per germline, CDR1 MNHEY and CDR2 SMNVEV (reference sequence). Germline trimming cut 2 bases from V and 5 bases from J; bases unmatched to any gene: 6.

This clone was seen a single time. V is TRBV4-1 and J is TRBJ1-6; 10 bases agree with TRBD1. CDR3 length equals 15 residues. Germline V CDR1 and CDR2: MGHRA, YSYEKL. The trim removed 4 bases at V and 6 bases at J, leaving 3 bases unmatched. The CDR3 here is CASSLGQGVNSPLHF. The CDR3 bases are TGCGCCAGCAGCCTAGGACAGGGGGTTAATTCACCCCTCCACTTT.

The chain links TRBV7-9 to TRBJ2-1; possibly TRBD1 for D (6 bases). Trimming pared 5 bases from V and 9 bases from J, leaving 20 bases between. Germline CDR1 and CDR2: SEHNR and FQNEAQ (reference sequence). This CDR3 region has 15 residues. The CDR3: CASSPWDIGMGEQFF. DNA for the CDR3: TGTGCCAGCAGCCCCTGGGACATCGGAATGGGTGAGCAGTTCTTC.

The rearrangement links TRBV7-9 to TRBJ2-1; a weak D match, TRBD2 (5 bases). CDR1 SEHNR and CDR2 FQNEAQ come from the germline V gene (reference sequence). The ends were cut back, 5 bases at V and 6 bases at J, with 14 bases in the middle. The CDR3 has 14 amino acids. The CDR3, as DNA: TGTGCCAGCAGCCCATTCGCCGAGGGCAATGAGCAGTTCTTC. Its protein is CASSPFAEGNEQFF.

On this clone: At one end, the junction sequence differs from germline, possibly due to a read error. The chain is built from TRBV4-1 and TRBJ1-2; TRBD1 matches at 7 bases. CDR3 length: 15 residues. Germline-derived CDR1 and CDR2 are MGHRA and YSYEKL. The CDR3 reads CSSSHSGTAFYGYTF. The CDR3 coding sequence is TGCTCCAGCAGCCATTCCGGGACAGCCTTCTATGGCTACACCTTC.

CDR3 DNA: TGTGCCAGCAGTGTTGCCAAACTAGCCAAAAACATTCAGTACTTC. It yields the protein CASSVAKLAKNIQYF. The chain has TRBV2 and TRBJ2-4; D is uncertain. The CDR3 loop spans 15 amino acids. Per the germline V gene, CDR1 is SNHLY and CDR2 is FYNNEI. Trimming pared 4 bases from V and 0 bases from J, leaving 10 bases between.

The J gene is TRBJ2-1, the V gene TRBV7-9, with D possibly being TRBD2 (6 bases). Germline lookup yields CDR1 SEHNR and CDR2 FQNEAQ (reference sequence). This CDR3 region has 15 residues. V shed 1 base and J shed 4 bases, with 11 bases lying between them. This CDR3 reads CASSLVRGLYNEQFF. The CDR3 nucleotides read TGTGCCAGCAGCTTAGTGCGGGGCCTTTACAATGAGCAGTTCTTC.

This chain uses TRBV5-1 with TRBJ2-1; 7 bases align to TRBD2. CDR1 and CDR2 from the germline V gene are SGHRS and YFSETQ. The CDR3 extends over 16 amino acids. Unmatched junction bases numbered 9, after V lost 4 bases and J lost 2 bases. The CDR3 sequence is CASSLDSSGAYNEQFF. Here the CDR3 DNA reads TGCGCCAGCAGCCTAGACTCTAGCGGAGCCTACAATGAGCAGTTCTTC.

The chain combines TRBV27 with TRBJ2-1; 12 nucleotides align to TRBD2. The V and J ends lost 3 bases and 6 bases, in that order; junction bases with no gene match: 9. This CDR3 contains 17 residues. Germline V lookup: CDR1 MNHEY, CDR2 SMNVEV (reference sequence). CDR3 residues: CASSFATSGGPSNEQFF. The CDR3 bases are TGTGCCAGCAGTTTTGCGACTAGCGGGGGCCCCAGCAATGAGCAGTTCTTC.